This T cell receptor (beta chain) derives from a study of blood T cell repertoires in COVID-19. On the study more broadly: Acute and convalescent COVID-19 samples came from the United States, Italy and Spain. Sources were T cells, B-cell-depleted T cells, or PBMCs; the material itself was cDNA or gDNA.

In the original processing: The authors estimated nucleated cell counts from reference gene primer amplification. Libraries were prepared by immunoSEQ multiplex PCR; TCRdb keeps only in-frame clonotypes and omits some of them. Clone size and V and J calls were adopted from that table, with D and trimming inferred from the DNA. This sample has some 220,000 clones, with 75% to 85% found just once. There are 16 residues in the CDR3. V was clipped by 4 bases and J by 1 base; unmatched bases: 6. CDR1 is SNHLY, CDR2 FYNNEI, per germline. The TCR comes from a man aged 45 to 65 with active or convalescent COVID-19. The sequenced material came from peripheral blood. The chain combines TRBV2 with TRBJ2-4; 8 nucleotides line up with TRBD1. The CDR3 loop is CASSGDRQGAKNIQYF. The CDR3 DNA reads TGTGCCAGCAGTGGCGATCGACAGGGGGCCAAAAACATTCAGTACTTC. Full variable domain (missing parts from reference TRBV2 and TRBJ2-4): EPEVTQTPSHQVTQMGQEVILRCVPISNHLYFYWYRQILGQKVEFLVSFYNNEISEKSEIFDDQFSVERPDGSNFTLKIRSTKLEDSAMYFCASSGDRQGAKNIQYFGAGTRLSVL.